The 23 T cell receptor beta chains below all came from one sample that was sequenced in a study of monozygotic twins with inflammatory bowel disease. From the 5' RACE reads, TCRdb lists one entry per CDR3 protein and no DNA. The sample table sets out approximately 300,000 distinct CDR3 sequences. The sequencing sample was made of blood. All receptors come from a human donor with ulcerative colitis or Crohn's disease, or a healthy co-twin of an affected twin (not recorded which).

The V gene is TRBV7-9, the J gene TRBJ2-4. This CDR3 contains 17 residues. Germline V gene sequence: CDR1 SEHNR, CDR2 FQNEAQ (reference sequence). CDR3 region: CASSALDGSLAKNIQYF.

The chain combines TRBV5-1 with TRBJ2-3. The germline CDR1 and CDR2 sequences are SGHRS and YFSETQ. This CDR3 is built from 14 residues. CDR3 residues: CASSGNPSTDTQYF.

The CDR3 here is CSARTPRGLVDGYTF. The rearrangement uses TRBV20-1 and TRBJ1-2; TCRdb lists TRBD1, though no DNA is available to test this call. The CDR3 covers 15 residues. The germline CDR1 and CDR2 sequences are DFQATT and SNEGSKA (reference sequence).

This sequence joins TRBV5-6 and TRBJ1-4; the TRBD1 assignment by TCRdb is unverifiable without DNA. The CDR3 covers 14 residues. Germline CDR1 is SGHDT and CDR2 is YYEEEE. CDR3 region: CASTENRQGRKLFF.

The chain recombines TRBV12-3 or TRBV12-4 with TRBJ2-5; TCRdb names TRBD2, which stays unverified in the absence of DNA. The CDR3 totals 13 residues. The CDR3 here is CASSRGSRETQYF.

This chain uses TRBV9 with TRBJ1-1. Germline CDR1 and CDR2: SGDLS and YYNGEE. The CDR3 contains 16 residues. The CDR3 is CASSVGIGGENTEAFF.

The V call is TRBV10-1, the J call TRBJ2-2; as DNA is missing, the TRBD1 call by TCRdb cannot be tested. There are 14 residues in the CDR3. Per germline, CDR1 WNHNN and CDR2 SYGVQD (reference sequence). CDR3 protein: CASREGQGAGELFF.

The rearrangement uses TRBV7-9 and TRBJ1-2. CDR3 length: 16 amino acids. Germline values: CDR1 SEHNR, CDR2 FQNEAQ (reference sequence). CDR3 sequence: CASSLDGSKESYGYTF. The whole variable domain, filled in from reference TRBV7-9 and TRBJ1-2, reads DTGVSQNPRHKITKRGQNVTFRCDPISEHNRLYWYRQTLGQGPEFLTYFQNEAQLEKSRLLSDRFSAERPKGSFSTLEIQRTEQGDSAMYLCASSLDGSKESYGYTFGSGTRLTVV.

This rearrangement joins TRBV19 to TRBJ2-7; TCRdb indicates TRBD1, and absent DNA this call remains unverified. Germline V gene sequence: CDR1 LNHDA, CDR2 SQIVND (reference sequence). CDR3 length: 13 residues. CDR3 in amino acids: CASSRQGVYEQYF.

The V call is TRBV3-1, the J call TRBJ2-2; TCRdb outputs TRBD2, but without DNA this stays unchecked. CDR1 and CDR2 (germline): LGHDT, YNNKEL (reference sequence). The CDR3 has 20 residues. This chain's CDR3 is CASSQELRTGLAGDTGELFF. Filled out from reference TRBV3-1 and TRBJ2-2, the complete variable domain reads DTAVSQTPKYLVTQMGNDKSIKCEQNLGHDTMYWYKQDSKKFLKIMFSYNNKELIINETVPNRFSPKSPDKAHLNLHINSLELGDSAVYFCASSQELRTGLAGDTGELFFGEGSRLTVL.

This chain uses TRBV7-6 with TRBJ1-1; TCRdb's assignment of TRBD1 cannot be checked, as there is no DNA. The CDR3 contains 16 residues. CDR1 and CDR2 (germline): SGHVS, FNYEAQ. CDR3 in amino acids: CASSSQGLGMNTEAFF. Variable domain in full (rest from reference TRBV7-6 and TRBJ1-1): GAGVSQSPRYKVTKRGQDVALRCDPISGHVSLYWYRQALGQGPEFLTYFNYEAQQDKSGLPNDRFSAERPEGSISTLTIQRTEQRDSAMYRCASSSQGLGMNTEAFFGQGTRLTVV.

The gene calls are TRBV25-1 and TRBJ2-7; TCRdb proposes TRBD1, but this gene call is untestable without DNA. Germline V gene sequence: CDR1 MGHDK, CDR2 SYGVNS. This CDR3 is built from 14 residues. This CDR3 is CASSHDTGGYEQYF.

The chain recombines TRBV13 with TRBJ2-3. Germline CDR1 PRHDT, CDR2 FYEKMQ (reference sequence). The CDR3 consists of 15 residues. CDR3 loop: CASTTGSRREDTQYF.

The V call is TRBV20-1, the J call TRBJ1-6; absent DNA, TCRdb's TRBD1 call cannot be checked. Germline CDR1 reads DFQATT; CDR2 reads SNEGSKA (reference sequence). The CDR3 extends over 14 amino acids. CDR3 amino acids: CSARVGTVHSPLHF.

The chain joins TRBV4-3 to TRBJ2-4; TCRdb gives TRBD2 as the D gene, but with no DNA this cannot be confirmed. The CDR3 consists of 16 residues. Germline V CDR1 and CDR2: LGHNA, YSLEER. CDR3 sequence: CASSQAASGNKNIQYF.

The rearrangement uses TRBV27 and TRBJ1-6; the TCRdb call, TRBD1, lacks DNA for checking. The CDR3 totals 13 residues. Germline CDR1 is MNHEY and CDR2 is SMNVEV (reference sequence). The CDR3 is CASSGAGNSPLHF.

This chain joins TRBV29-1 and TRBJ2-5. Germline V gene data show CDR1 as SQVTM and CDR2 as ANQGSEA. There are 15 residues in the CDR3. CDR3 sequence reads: CSVTQSFVSRETQYF.

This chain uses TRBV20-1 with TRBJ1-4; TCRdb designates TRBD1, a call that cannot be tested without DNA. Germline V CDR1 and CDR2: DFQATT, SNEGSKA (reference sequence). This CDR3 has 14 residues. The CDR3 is CSASQGQGSEKLFF.

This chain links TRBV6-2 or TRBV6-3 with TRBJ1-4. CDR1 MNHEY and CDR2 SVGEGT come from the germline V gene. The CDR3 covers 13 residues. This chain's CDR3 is CASVRRANEKLFF.

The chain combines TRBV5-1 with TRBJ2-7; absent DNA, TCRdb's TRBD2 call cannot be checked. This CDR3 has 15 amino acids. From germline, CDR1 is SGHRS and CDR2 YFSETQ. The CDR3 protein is CASSHRTSGSGEQYF. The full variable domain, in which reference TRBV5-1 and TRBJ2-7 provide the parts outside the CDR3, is KAGVTQTPRYLIKTRGQQVTLSCSPISGHRSVSWYQQTPGQGLQFLFEYFSETQRNKGNFPGRFSGRQFSNSRSEMNVSTLELGDSALYLCASSHRTSGSGEQYFGPGTRLTVT.

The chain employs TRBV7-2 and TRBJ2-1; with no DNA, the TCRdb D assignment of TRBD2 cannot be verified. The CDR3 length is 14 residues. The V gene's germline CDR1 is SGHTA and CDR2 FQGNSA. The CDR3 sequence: CASSALGWAGEQFF.

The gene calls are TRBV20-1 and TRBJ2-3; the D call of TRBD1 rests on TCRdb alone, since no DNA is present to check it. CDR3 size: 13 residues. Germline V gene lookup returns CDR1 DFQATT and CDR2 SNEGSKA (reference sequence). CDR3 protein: CSATGRVADTQYF.

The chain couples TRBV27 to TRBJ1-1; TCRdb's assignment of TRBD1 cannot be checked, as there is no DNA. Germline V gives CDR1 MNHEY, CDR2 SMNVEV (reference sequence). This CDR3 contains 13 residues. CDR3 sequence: CASKTGSNTEAFF.